This record covers a single T cell receptor (beta chain). Its specific antigen is unknown. It has no much larger one-base neighbor in the sample; base qualities were not kept. These data belong to a study of cytomegalovirus exposure and HLA in healthy donors (dated 2017 in TCRdb). With regard to the full study: An earlier analysis of several hundred of the donors reported 276 Gb of sequence data and 117 million unique TCR beta sequences obtained from around 180 million T cells. An early release covering about 600 HLA-typed donors comprised 250 to 350 gigabases of sequencing data and roughly 86 million unique TCR sequences. Of the 398 genotyped donors, 65% to 90% were placed in the genetic ancestry cluster associated with self-reported Caucasian donors. The aim of the study was to test whether cataloging public T cell receptors could identify signatures of past pathogen exposure. Using immunosequencing, the study profiled T cell repertoires from 666 subjects and related those repertoires to cytomegalovirus serostatus. Along with the roughly 670-subject first cohort, a separate validation cohort of over a hundred different subjects was used. The study combined high-throughput TCR immunosequencing, statistical association of individual TCRs with disease status, and machine learning to predict cytomegalovirus infection status. A later analysis re-examined previously published TCR beta repertoires from several hundred donors and added high-resolution HLA genotyping to investigate patterns of TCR occurrence. Rather than drawing on any new phenotypic data, the later analysis identified candidate immune exposures from TCR beta sequences and the way those sequences occurred across donors. To decide whether each TCR beta V gene segment behaved as functional or pseudogenic, an earlier analysis of approximately 620 of the donors relied on high-throughput TCR beta sequencing. Alongside the repertoire data, information on donor age, sex, ethnicity and CMV serostatus was compiled. A later genetic analysis used genome-wide SNP genotypes for about 60% of the roughly 700 donors, treating that subset as a discovery cohort. All discovery cohort repertoires had been generated using a single sequencing platform. HLA typing included class I and class II loci at four-digit resolution. The number of typed donors differed by locus: roughly 629-640 for A, B, C, DRB1 and DQB1; approximately 530 for DQA1; around 610 for DPA1; and roughly 470 for DPB1. Because of strong linkage in the cohort, a few DR-DQ haplotypes were treated as single units for association and clustering. Among some 400 genotyped donors of the cohort, an average of about 240,000 unique TCR beta nucleotide sequences was sequenced per donor, of which 15% to 20% were non-productive. Summary of the overall study and its limitations: The study listed approximately 150 TCR beta chains as associated with cytomegalovirus. Specific HLA alleles were associated with 15,000 to 20,000 TCR beta sequences at a false discovery rate of 0.05 in a later analysis. Broadly in line with IMGT annotations, most TCR beta V segments showed up in productive rearrangements about 87% or about 30% of the time in an earlier analysis of around 600 of the donors. Sequencing depth was assumed to be roughly uniform across donors in the presence/absence analyses, though that assumption may not hold. In a later analysis, HLA-associated TCR beta chains were found to be more clonally expanded and to have lower generation probabilities than equally common non-associated chains. The authors suggested that the approach could potentially be generalized to other disease states and immunological phenotypes. According to a later genetic analysis, donors in an Asian-associated ancestry cluster had fewer N-insertions in productive TCRs than the roughly 670-donor mean. Because HLA typing was unavailable for some donors at each locus, only the typed subset was used in association tests. According to a later analysis, TCR association rates differed among HLA loci, with DRB1 alleles showing the most associated TCRs and HLA-C alleles showing the fewest. The cohort was sequenced for TCR beta chains only, and without alpha or paired-chain data the features that could be detected were limited. The 87-base-pair reads could not distinguish some IMGT-functional V segments, including TRBV6-2 and TRBV6-3, so those segments were excluded. A later analysis reported that several top co-occurrence clusters appeared linked to parvovirus B19, influenza, CMV and Epstein-Barr virus. Linkage disequilibrium might explain the correlated functional status among segregating V segments, but an unknown experimental factor could not be ruled out. Most TCR sequences were seen in very few donors, while some public TCRs were found in many individuals. An association between a missense DCLRE1C variant and V-gene and J-gene trimming of TCR beta chains was found in a later genetic analysis and replicated in an independent cohort. CMV serostatus was the only immune exposure information available for the cohort. The classifier was reported to diagnose cytomegalovirus status with high specificity and sensitivity in both the original and validation cohorts. In vitro tests confirmed that a few of the cytomegalovirus-associated TCR beta chains recognize cytomegalovirus antigens. In a later analysis, most CMV-associated TCR beta chains were found to appear HLA-restricted, with HLA associations seemingly driven largely by CMV exposure. Strong co-occurrence of HLA alleles, especially DR and DQ, made assigning TCR associations to individual alleles difficult. Because counts were too low, roughly 17 rarely observed V segments, including chromosome 9 orphons, were left out of the earlier analysis of some 640 of the donors. A further reported finding was that TCR beta sequences accurately predicted the HLA-A and HLA-B alleles for most subjects in the first cohort. A group of highly shared sequence variants was considered likely to be a technical artifact of the sequencing pipeline.

The germline V gene sets CDR1 to MGHRA and CDR2 to YSYEKL. Trimming takes 2 bases off V and 5 bases off J; junction bases not matched to a gene: 6. Its CDR3 holds 15 amino acids, cysteine through phenylalanine. The sequence is cut down to CDR3 DNA, 45 bases in frame from base 1. In total, more than 500 healthy bone marrow donors made up the cohort. At the time of sampling, all cohort members were nominally healthy, though unrecorded immune exposures were likely present. The donor tested CMV seropositive and was one of the 289 seropositive cohort members. A peripheral blood sample was collected from each donor, and TCR beta sequencing was performed on peripheral blood mononuclear cells. Genomic DNA was extracted from the blood cell samples with the Qiagen DNeasy Blood Extraction Kit. Libraries were made using the immunoSEQ multiplex PCR assay. For the multiplex PCR, a mixture combining 60 forward primers for TCR Vbeta segments and 13 reverse primers for TCR Jbeta segments was used. Amplification of the CDR3 region of rearranged TCR beta genes was performed with a multiplex PCR assay on genomic DNA. The Illumina HiSeq System was used to sequence the amplified TCR beta libraries as 87-base-pair reads. The paper's processing steps were these. A later analysis counted 65 million to 90 million unique TCR beta chains across the 650 to 800 repertoires, and 9 million to 14 million of these chains were shared by at least two donors. Raw reads were error-corrected and collapsed into unique sequences with a nearest-neighbor algorithm that merged closely related sequences to remove PCR and sequencing errors. To assign V, D and J gene segments, CDR3 sequences were aligned to IMGT reference sequences. For a sequence to be retained, at least a six-nucleotide match to both a V gene segment and a J gene segment was required. A rearrangement was called productive if the CDR3 had no stop codons and remained in frame with V and J, and every other rearrangement was called non-productive. Following IMGT convention, CDR3 was defined as the stretch from the second conserved V-encoded cysteine up to the conserved J-encoded phenylalanine. The earlier analysis of a few hundred of the donors excluded any sequence lacking an unambiguous match to a single V gene segment. In an earlier analysis of some 590 of the donors, a V segment was called functional when productive rearrangements were above 56.7%, and segregating when the standard deviation between donors exceeded 5%. A statistical classification framework was built to diagnose cytomegalovirus status from the catalog of TCR beta chain sequences. In a later analysis, TCR nucleotide sequences were compared against IMGT/GENE-DB human TR gene sequences so that V and J genes could be assigned. In a later analysis, CDR3 sequences and most-parsimonious VDJ recombination scenarios were assigned using the TCRdist pipeline. A later analysis defined each TCR beta chain by its CDR3 amino acid sequence plus V-gene family, and excluded reads lacking a unique V-gene family. To address suspected cross-contamination and a sequencing artifact, a later analysis removed 592 highly shared, low-generation-probability nucleotide sequences. In a later analysis, a clonal expansion index was calculated for each public chain from normalized within-repertoire ranks of inferred template counts. In a later analysis, generation probabilities were computed with a VDJ recombination model fitted to out-of-frame rearrangements, and the resulting probabilities were checked against IGoR. A later analysis scored TCR-TCR, TCR-HLA and TCR-CMV co-occurrence with hypergeometric tests, applying a repertoire-size bias correction to TCR pairs. A later analysis estimated false discovery rates by permuting HLA or CMV assignments 20 times. In a later analysis, co-occurring TCRs were grouped using DBSCAN, with TCRdist sequence similarity added in when clustering inside HLA-allele-positive subsets. Co-occurrence clustering excluded repertoires with fewer than 30,000 or more than 120,000 public chains, plus five with anomalous nucleotide sharing. TCRdb stores this immuneACCESS table with in-frame sequences only. Part of the clones is absent; in the studies checked, under half of the shortfall reflects unresolved V genes, and no reason is known for the rest. From that table come the V and J calls and clone size; the DNA was used to work out D and trimming. The sample data list 150,000 to 200,000 clones, and around three quarters of these were observed just once. Jointly, the top ten make up approximately 6.9% of the sample.

The specimen was PBMCs. The V and J segments used are TRBV4-1 and TRBJ1-1; 9 bases in the middle match TRBD1. The sequence was collected from a middle-aged man in good health and CMV-seropositive. The CDR3 region reads CASSQPGTGRTEAFF. DNA sequence: TGCGCCAGCAGCCAACCCGGGACAGGGCGGACTGAAGCTTTCTTT.